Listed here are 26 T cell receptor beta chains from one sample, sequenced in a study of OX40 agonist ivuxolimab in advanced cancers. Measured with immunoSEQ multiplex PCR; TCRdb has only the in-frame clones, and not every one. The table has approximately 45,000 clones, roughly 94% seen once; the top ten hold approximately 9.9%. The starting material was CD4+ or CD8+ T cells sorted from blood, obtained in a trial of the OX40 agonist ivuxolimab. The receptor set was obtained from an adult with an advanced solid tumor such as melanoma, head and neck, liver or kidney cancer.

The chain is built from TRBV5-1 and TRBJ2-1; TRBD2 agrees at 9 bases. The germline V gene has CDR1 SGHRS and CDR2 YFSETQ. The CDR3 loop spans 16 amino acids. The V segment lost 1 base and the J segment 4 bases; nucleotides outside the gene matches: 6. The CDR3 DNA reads TGCGCCAGCAGCTTGTCGCGGGAGGGCCCGTACAATGAGCAGTTCTTC. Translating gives CASSLSREGPYNEQFF.

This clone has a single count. CDR3 DNA sequence: TGTGCCAGCAGACCTGACACCCTCGCGTCCTACGAGCAGTACTTC. It encodes CASRPDTLASYEQYF. J is TRBJ2-7 and V is TRBV7-9; D is unresolved. Germline values: CDR1 SEHNR, CDR2 FQNEAQ (reference sequence). The V gene lost 6 bases and the J gene lost 1 base, with 16 bases spanning the gap. This CDR3 has 15 residues.

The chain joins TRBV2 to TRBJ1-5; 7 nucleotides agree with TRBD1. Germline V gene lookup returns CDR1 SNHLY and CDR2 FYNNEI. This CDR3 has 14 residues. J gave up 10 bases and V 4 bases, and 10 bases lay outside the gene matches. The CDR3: CASSAPDREQPQHF. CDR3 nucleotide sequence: TGTGCCAGCAGTGCCCCTGACAGGGAGCAACCCCAGCATTTT.

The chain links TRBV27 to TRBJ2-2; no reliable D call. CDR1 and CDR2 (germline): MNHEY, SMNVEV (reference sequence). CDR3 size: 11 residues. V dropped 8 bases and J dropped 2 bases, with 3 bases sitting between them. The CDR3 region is CASANTGELFF. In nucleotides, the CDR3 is TGTGCCAGCGCTAACACCGGGGAGCTGTTTTTT.

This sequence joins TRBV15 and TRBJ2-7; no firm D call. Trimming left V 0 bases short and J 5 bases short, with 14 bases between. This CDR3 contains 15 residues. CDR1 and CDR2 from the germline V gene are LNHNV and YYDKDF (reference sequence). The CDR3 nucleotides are TGTGCCACCAGCAGAGATGGGATTGGGCGCCACGAGCAGTACTTC. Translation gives CATSRDGIGRHEQYF.

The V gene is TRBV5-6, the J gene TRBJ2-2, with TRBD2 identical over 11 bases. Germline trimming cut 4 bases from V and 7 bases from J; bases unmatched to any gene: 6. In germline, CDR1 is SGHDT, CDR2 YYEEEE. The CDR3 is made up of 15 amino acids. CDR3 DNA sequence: TGTGCCAGCAGCCCGGGACTAGCGGCTGGCGGGGAGCTGTTTTTT. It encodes CASSPGLAAGGELFF.

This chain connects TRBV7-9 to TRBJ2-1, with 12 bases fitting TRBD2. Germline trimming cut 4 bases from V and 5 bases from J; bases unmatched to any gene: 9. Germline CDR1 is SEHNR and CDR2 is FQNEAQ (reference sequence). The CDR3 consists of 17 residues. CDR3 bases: TGTGCCAGCAGCTACCCCCCTAGCGGGAGGGCCGACAATGAGCAGTTCTTC. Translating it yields CASSYPPSGRADNEQFF.

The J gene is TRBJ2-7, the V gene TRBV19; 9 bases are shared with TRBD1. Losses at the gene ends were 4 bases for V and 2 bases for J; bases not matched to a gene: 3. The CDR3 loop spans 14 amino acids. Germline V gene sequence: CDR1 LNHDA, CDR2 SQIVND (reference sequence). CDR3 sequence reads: CASSTGQGAYEQYF. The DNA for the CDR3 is TGTGCCAGTAGTACGGGACAGGGCGCCTACGAGCAGTACTTC.

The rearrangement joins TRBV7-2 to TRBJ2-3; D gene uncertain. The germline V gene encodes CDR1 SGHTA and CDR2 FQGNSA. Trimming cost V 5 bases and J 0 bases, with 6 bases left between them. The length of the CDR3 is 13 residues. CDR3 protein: CASSRLSTDTQYF. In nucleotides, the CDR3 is TGTGCCAGCAGCCGACTTAGCACAGATACGCAGTATTTT.

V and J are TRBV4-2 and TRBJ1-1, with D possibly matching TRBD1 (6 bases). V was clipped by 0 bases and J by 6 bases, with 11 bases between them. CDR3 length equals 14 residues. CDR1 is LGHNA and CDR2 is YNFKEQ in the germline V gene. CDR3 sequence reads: CASSQDGRGAEAFF. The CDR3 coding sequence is TGTGCCAGCAGCCAAGATGGCAGGGGAGCTGAAGCTTTCTTT.

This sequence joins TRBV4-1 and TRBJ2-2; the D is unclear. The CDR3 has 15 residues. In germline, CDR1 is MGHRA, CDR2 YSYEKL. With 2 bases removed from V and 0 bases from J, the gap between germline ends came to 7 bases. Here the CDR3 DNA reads TGCGCCAGCAGCCAATACCGAACGAACACCGGGGAGCTGTTTTTT. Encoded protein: CASSQYRTNTGELFF.

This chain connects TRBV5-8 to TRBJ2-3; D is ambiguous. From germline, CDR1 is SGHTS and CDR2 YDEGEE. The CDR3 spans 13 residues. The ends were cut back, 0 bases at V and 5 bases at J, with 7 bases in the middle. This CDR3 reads CASSLDMVDTQYF. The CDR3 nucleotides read TGTGCCAGCAGCTTGGATATGGTAGATACGCAGTATTTT.

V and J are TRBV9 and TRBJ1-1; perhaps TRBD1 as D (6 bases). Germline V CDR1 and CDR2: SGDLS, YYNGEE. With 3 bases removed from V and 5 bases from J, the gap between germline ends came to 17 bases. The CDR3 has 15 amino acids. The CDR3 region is CASSAGGGHGTEAFF. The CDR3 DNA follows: TGTGCCAGCAGCGCGGGAGGGGGGCATGGAACTGAAGCTTTCTTT.

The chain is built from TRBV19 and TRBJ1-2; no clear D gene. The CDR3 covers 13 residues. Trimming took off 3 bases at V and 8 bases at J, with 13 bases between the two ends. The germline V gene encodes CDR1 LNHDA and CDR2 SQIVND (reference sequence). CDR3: CASSISSGWGYTF. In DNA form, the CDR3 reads TGTGCCAGTAGTATCTCTTCGGGTTGGGGCTACACCTTC.

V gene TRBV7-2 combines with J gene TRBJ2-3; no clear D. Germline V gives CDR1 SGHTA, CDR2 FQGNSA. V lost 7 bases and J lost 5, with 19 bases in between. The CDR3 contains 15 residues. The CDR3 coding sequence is TGTGCCAGCACCGCGTTAGTAGGCGTCGGAGATACGCAGTATTTT. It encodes CASTALVGVGDTQYF.

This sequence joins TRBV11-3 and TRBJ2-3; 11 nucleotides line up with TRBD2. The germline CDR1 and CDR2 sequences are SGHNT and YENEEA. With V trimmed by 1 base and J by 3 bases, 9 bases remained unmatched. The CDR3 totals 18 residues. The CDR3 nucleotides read TGTGCCAGCAGCTTAGTGGTACTAGCGGGAGCGGTGACAGATACGCAGTATTTT. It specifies CASSLVVLAGAVTDTQYF.

CDR3 protein: CASSAFPGLAGGPGTDTQYF. The CDR3 DNA sequence: TGTGCCAGCAGCGCGTTTCCGGGACTAGCGGGAGGGCCGGGCACAGATACGCAGTATTTT. This chain connects TRBV9 to TRBJ2-3; 16 nucleotides match TRBD2. From germline, CDR1 is SGDLS and CDR2 YYNGEE. The J segment lost 1 base and the V segment lost 3 bases, leaving 11 bases of the junction unmatched. The CDR3 spans 20 residues.

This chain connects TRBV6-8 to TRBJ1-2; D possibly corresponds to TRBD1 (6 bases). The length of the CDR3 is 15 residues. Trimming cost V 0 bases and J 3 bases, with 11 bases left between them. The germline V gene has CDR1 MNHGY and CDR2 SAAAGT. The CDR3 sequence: CASSYSIGGYYGYTF. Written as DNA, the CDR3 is TGTGCCAGCAGTTACTCGATAGGGGGATACTATGGCTACACCTTC.

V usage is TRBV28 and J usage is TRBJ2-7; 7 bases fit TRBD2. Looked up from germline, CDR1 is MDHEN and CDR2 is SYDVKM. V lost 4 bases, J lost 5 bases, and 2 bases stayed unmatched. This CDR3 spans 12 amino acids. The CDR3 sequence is CASSWGGDEQYF. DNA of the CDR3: TGTGCCAGCAGTTGGGGGGGGGACGAGCAGTACTTC.

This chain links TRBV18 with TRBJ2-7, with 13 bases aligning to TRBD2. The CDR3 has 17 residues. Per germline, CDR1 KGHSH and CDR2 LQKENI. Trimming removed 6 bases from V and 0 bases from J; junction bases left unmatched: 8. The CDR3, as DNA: TGTGCCAGCTCCCCCTGGGGACTAGCGGGATCCTCCTACGAGCAGTACTTC. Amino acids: CASSPWGLAGSSYEQYF.

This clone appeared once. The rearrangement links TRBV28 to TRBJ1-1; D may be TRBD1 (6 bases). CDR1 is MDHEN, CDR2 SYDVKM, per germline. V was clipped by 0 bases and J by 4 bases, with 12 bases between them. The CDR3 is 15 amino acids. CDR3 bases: TGTGCCAGCAGTTTATGGGACAGCAGGGGCACTGAAGCTTTCTTT. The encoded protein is CASSLWDSRGTEAFF.

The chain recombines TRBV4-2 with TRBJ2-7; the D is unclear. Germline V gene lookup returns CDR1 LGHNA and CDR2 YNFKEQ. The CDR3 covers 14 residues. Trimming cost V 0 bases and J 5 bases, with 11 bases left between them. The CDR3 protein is CASSQERVRDEQYF. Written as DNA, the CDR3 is TGTGCCAGCAGCCAAGAAAGGGTTAGGGACGAGCAGTACTTC.

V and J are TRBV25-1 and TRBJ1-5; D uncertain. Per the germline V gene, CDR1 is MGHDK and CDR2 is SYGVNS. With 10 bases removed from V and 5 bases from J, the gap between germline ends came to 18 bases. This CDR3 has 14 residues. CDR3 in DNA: TGTGCCATCTTAGGACCGAAAGTGGATCAGCCCCAGCATTTT. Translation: CAILGPKVDQPQHF. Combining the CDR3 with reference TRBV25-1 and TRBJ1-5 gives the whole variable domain EADIYQTPRYLVIGTGKKITLECSQTMGHDKMYWYQQDPGMELHLIHYSYGVNSTEKGDLSSESTVSRIRTEHFPLTLESARPSHTSQYLCAILGPKVDQPQHFGDGTRLSIL.

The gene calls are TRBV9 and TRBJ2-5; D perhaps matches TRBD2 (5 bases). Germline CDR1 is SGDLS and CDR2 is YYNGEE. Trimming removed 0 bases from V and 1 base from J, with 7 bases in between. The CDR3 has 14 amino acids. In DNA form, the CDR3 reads TGTGCCAGCAGCGTAGAAGGACTCCAAGAGACCCAGTACTTC. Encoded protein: CASSVEGLQETQYF.

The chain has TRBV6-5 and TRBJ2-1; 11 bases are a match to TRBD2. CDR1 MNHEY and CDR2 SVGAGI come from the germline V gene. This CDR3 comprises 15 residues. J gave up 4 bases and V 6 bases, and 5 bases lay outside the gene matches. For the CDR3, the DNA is TGTGCCAGCAGCAAAACTAGCGGGAGTTACAATGAGCAGTTCTTC. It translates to CASSKTSGSYNEQFF.

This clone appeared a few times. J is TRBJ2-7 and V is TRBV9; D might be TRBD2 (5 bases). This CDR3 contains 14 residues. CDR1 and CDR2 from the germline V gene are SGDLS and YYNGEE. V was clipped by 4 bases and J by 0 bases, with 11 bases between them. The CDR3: CASSPQRRSYEQYF. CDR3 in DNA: TGTGCCAGCAGCCCTCAGCGGCGCTCCTACGAGCAGTACTTC. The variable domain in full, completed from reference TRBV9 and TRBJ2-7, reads DSGVTQTPKHLITATGQRVTLRCSPRSGDLSVYWYQQSLDQGLQFLIQYYNGEERAKGNILERFSAQQFPDLHSELNLSSLELGDSALYFCASSPQRRSYEQYFGPGTRLTVT.